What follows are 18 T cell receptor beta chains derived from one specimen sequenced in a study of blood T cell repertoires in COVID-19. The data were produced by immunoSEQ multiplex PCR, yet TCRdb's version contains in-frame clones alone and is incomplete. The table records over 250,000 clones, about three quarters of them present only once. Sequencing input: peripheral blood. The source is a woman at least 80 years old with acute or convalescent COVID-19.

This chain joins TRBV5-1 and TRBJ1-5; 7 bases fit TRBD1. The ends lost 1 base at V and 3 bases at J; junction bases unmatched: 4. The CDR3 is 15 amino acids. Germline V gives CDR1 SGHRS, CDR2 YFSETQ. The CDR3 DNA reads TGCGCCAGCAGCTTGACAGGGGACGCCAATCAGCCCCAGCATTTT. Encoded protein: CASSLTGDANQPQHF.

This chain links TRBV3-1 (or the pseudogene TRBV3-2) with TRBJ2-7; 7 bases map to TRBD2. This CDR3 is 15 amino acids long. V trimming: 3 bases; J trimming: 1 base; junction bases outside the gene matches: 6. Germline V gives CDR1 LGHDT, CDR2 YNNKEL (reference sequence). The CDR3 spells CASSHWGGGSYEQYF. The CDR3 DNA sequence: TGTGCCAGCAGCCATTGGGGGGGAGGGTCCTACGAGCAGTACTTC.

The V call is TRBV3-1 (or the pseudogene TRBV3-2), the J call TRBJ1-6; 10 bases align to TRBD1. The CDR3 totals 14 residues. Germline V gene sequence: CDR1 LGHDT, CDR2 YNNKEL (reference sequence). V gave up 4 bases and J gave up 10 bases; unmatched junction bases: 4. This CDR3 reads CASSPDRGDSPLHF. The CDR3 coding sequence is TGTGCCAGCAGCCCGGACAGGGGGGACTCACCCCTCCACTTT.

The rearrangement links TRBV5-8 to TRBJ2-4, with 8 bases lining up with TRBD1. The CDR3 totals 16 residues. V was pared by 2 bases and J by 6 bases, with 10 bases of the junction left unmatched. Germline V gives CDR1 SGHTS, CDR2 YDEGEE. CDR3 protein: CASSLRTGSSSNIQYF. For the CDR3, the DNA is TGTGCCAGCAGCTTAAGGACAGGGAGTTCTTCAAACATTCAGTACTTC. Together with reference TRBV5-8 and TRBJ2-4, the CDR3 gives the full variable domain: EAGVTQSPTHLIKTRGQQATLRCSPISGHTSVYWYQQALGLGLQFLLWYDEGEERNRGNFPPRFSGRQFPNYSSELNVNALELEDSALYLCASSLRTGSSSNIQYFGAGTRLSVL.

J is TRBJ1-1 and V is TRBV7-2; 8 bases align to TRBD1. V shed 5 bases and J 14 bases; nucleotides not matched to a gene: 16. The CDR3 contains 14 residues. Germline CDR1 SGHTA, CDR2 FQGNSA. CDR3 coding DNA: TGTGCCAGCAGCATCCTTCGCTCAGGGGGCGTTGTCTTCTTT. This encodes CASSILRSGGVVFF.

DNA of the CDR3: TGCGCCAGCAGCCAAGATCTAACAGGGCTAGTCGGGAACACTGAAGCTTTCTTT. Residues: CASSQDLTGLVGNTEAFF. The chain links TRBV4-1 to TRBJ1-1; D is possibly TRBD1 (6 bases). This CDR3 comprises 18 residues. Per germline, CDR1 MGHRA and CDR2 YSYEKL. With 0 bases removed from V and 1 base from J, the gap between germline ends came to 18 bases.

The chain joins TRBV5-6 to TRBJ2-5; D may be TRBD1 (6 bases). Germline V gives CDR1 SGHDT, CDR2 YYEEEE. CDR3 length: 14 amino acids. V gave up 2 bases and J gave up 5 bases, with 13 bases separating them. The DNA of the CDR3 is TGTGCCAGCAGCTTCAGGGGAACGAGTGAGACCCAGTACTTC. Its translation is CASSFRGTSETQYF.

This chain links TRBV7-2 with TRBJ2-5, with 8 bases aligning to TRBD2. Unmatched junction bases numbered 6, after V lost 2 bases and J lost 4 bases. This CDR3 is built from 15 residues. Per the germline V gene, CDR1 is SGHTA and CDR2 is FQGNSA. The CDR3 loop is CASSLRRGAVETQYF. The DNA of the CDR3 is TGTGCCAGCAGCTTACGGCGGGGGGCCGTAGAGACCCAGTACTTC.

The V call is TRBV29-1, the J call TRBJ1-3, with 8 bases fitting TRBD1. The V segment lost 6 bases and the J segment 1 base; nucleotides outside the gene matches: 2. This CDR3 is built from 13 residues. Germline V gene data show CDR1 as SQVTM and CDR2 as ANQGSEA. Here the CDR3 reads CSVGTGSGNTIYF. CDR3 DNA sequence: TGCAGCGTAGGGACAGGATCTGGAAACACCATATATTTT.

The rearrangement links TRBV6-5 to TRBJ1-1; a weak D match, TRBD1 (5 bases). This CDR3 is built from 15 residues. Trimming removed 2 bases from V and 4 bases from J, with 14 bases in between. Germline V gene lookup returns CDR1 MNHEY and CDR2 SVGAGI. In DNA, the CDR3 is TGTGCCAGCAGTTACACCGCCCTGGGGGGCACTGAAGCTTTCTTT. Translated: CASSYTALGGTEAFF.

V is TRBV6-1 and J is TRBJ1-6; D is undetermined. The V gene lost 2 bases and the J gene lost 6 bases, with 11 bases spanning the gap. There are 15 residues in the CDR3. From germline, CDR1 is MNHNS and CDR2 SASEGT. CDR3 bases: TGTGCCAGCAGTGAATTCCGGAGTGGTAATTCACCCCTCCACTTT. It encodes CASSEFRSGNSPLHF.

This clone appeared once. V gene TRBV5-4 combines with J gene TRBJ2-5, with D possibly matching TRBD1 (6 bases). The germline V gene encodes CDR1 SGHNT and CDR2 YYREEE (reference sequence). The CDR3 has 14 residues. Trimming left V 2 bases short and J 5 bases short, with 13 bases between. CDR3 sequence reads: CASSFKRQVETQYF. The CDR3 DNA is TGTGCCAGCAGCTTCAAACGACAGGTGGAGACCCAGTACTTC.

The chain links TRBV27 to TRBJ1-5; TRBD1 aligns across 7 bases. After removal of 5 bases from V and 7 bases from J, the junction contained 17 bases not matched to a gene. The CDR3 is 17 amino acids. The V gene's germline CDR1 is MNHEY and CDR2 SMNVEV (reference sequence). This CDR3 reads CASSRGQDRRGSQPQHF. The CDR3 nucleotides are TGTGCCAGCAGTAGAGGACAGGATCGGCGAGGCAGCCAGCCCCAGCATTTT.

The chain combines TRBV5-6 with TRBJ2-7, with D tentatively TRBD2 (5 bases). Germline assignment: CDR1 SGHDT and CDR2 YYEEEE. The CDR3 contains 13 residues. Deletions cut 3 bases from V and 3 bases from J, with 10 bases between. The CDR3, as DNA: TGTGCCAGCAGCTCCGGGAACAACTACGAGCAGTACTTC. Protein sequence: CASSSGNNYEQYF.

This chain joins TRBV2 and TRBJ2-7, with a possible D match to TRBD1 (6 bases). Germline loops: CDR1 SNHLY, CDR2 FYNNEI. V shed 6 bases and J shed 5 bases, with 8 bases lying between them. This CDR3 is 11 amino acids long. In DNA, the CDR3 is TGTGCCAGCAGCAACAGGGACGAGCAGTACTTC. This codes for CASSNRDEQYF.

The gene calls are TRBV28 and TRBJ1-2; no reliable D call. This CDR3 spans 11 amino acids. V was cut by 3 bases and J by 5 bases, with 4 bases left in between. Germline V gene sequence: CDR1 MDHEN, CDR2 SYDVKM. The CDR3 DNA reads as TGTGCCAGCAGTTTTCCTTATGGCTACACCTTC. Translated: CASSFPYGYTF.

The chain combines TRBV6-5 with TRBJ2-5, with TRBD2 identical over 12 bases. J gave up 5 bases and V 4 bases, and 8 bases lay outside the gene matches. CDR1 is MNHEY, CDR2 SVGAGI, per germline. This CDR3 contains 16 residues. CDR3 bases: TGTGCCAGCAGTTCAAGGCCCACTAGCGGGAGGGAGACCCAGTACTTC. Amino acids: CASSSRPTSGRETQYF.

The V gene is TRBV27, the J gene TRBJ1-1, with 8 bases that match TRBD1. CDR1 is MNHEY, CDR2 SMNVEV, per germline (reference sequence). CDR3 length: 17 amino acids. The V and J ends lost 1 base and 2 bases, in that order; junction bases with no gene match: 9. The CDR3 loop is CASSLYRGTGKNTEAFF. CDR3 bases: TGTGCCAGCAGTTTATATAGGGGGACAGGAAAAAACACTGAAGCTTTCTTT.